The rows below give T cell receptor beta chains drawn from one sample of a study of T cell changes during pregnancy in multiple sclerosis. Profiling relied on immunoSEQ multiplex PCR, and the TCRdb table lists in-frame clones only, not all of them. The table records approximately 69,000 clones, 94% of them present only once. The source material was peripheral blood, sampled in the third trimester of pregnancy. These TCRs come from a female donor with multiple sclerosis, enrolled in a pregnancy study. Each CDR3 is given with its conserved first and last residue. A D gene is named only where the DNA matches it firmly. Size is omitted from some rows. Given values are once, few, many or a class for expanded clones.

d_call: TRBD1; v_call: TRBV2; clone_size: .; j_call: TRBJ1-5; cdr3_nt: TGTGCCAGCAGGGCCGGGACAGAGTATCAGCCCCAGCATTTT; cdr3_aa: CASRAGTEYQPQHF
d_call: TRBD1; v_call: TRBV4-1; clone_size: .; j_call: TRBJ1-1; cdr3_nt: TGCGCCAGCAGCCTCACGGACAGGGGGATTGGCGCCTACACTGAAGCTTTCTTT; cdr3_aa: CASSLTDRGIGAYTEAFF
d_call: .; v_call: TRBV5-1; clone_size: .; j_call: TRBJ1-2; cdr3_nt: TGCGCCAGCAGCCACCAGATGACAGATTACCCTTATGGCTACACCTTC; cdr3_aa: CASSHQMTDYPYGYTF
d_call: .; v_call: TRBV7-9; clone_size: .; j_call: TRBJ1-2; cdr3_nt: TGTGCCAGCAGCTCCGCGTGGAGTGGCTACACCTTC; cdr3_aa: CASSSAWSGYTF
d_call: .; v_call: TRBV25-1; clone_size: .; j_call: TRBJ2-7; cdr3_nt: TGTGCCAGCAGTGGTAAGCTCTACGAGCAGTACTTC; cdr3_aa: CASSGKLYEQYF
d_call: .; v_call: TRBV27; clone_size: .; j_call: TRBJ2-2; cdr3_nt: TGTGCCAGCAGTATATCAGGGGCCCTCACCGGGGAGCTGTTTTTT; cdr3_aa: CASSISGALTGELFF
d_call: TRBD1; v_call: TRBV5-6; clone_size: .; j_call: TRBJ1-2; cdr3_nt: TGTGCCAGCAGCTTGGTAGAGGTTACAGGGGCAAGAGTTGGCTACACCTTC; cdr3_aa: CASSLVEVTGARVGYTF
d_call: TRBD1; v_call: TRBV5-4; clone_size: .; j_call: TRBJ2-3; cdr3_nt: TGTGCCAGCAGCTTAACAGGGGTGGGAACAGATACGCAGTATTTT; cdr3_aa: CASSLTGVGTDTQYF
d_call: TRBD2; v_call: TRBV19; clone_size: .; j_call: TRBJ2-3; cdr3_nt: TGTGCCAGTAGTAAACCCGGGAGGACTAGCGGGGGGTCAGATACGCAGTATTTT; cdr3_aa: CASSKPGRTSGGSDTQYF
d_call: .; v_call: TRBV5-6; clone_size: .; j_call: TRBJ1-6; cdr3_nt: TGTGCCAGCAGCTTGGCTACCTATAATTCACCCCTCCACTTT; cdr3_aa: CASSLATYNSPLHF
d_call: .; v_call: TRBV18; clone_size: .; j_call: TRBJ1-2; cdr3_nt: TGTGCCAGCTCCCCCGACAGGCGGGACTATGGCTACACCTTC; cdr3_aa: CASSPDRRDYGYTF
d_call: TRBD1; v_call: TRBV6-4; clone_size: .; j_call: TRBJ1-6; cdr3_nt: TGTGCCAGCAGAGATACAGGGGTCGGGTCACCCCTCCACTTT; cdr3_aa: CASRDTGVGSPLHF
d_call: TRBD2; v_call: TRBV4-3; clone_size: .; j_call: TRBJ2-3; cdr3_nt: TGCGCCAGCAGCCTGACACTAGCGGCGCGGCGTACTAGCACAGATACGCAGTATTTT; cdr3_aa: CASSLTLAARRTSTDTQYF
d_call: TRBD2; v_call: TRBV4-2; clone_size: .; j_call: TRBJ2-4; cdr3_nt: TGTGCCAGCAGCTTCGGGACTAGCGGGTACCTAGCCAAAAACATTCAGTACTTC; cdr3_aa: CASSFGTSGYLAKNIQYF
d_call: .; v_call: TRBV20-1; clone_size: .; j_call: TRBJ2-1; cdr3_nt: TGCAGTGCAACGACTAGTTCTAAGAGGTTCTTC; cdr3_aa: CSATTSSKRFF
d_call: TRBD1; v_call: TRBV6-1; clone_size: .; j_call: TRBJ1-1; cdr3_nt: TGTGCCAGCAGTGAGACAGGGGCTTACACTGAAGCTTTCTTT; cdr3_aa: CASSETGAYTEAFF
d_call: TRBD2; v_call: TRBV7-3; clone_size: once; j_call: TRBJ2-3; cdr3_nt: TGTGCCAGCAGCCCCCTGGCTAGCGGGGGGACAGATACGCAGTATTTT; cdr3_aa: CASSPLASGGTDTQYF
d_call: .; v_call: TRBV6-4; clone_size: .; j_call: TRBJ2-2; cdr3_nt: TGTGCCAGCAGTGACTCATCGACCGGGGAGCTGTTTTTT; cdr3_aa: CASSDSSTGELFF
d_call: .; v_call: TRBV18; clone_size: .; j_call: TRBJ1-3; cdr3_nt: TGTGCCAGCTCACAAGGACAGACAGACACCATATATTTT; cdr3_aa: CASSQGQTDTIYF
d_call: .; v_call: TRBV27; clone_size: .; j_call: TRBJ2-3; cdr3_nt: TGTGCCAGCAGCCCTGTGGGGGCCCTCACAGATACGCAGTATTTT; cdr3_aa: CASSPVGALTDTQYF
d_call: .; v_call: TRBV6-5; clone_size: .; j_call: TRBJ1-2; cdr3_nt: TGTGCCAGCGGCCTTCAGTGGGCCTATGGCTACACCTTC; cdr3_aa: CASGLQWAYGYTF
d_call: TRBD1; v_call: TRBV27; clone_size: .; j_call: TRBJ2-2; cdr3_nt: TGTGCCAGCAGCGCCCTCCCGGGACAGGGGGCCGGGGAGCTGTTTTTT; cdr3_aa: CASSALPGQGAGELFF
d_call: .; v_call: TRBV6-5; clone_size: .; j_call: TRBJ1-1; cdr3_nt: TGTGCCAGCAGACAAATCGGGGGGATCGGTGAAGCTTTCTTT; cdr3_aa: CASRQIGGIGEAFF
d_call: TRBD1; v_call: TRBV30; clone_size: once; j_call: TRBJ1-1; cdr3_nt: TGTGCCTGGAGTGGACAGGGAGTTACTGAAGCTTTCTTT; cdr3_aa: CAWSGQGVTEAFF
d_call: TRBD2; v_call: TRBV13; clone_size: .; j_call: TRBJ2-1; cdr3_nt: TGTGCCAGCAGCCCTCCCCCCCTCACCGGGACTAGGAATGAGCAGTTCTTC; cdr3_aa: CASSPPPLTGTRNEQFF
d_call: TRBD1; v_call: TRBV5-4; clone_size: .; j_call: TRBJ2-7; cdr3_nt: TGTGCCAGCAGCTTGGGGGACAGGGGGCTATACGAGCAGTACTTC; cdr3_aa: CASSLGDRGLYEQYF
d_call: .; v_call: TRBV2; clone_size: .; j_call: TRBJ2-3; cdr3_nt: TGTGCCAGCGCTTCGGCGGGGGCTGGGACAGATACGCAGTATTTT; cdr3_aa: CASASAGAGTDTQYF